This TCR beta chain comes out of a study of OX40 agonist ivuxolimab in advanced cancers. Study-level background: Having had anti-PD-1, anti-PD-L1 or anti-CTLA-4 therapy before was allowed, and approximately 40% had some.

Overall study findings and caveats: Among T cells, CD8+ cells averaged more expanded clones than CD4+ cells. Among the least clonally expanded were partial responders at 0.1-3.0 mg/kg. Certain nonresponders likewise exhibited a low normalized T-cell clonal expansion.

The repertoire was sequenced with immunoSEQ multiplex PCR; TCRdb's copy has only in-frame clones and lacks some. The data show about 35,000 clones, roughly four fifths seen once. On this clone itself: Its antigen is not known.

Trimming removed 4 bases at V and 2 bases at J, with 23 bases between. Germline CDR1 is LGHNA and CDR2 is YNFKEQ. CDR3 size: 18 residues. The sequence derives from an adult with an advanced solid tumor such as melanoma, head and neck, liver or kidney cancer. This sample comprised CD4+ or CD8+ T cells sorted from blood, obtained in a trial of the OX40 agonist ivuxolimab. The V and J genes are TRBV4-2 and TRBJ2-5; maybe TRBD2 (7 bases). DNA of the CDR3: TGTGCCAGCAGCCCCACCCTGGGAATGGGGAGGGGGCAAGAGACCCAGTACTTC. Its protein product is CASSPTLGMGRGQETQYF.